This T cell receptor (beta chain) was observed in a study of blood T cell repertoires in COVID-19 (dated by TCRdb to the early 2020s). As for the study more broadly: Collaborator samples came from the United States, Italy and Spain and covered acute and convalescent phases of COVID-19. The material from the prospective study consisted of cDNA or gDNA derived from T cells, B-cell-depleted T cells, or PBMCs. Deeply sampled blood TCRbeta repertoires from subjects exposed to, actively infected with, or recovered from COVID-19 were included in the dataset. The repertoires were released in a freely available public database intended as a resource for research on the immune response to SARS-CoV-2. Samples were obtained from the ongoing ImmuneRACE study (first 160 participants) and from some 1,200 subjects provided by 6 global collaborators. Nearly every sample came with metadata listing a de-identified subject ID, COVID-19 status, age in years and sex. Where available, HLA class I and class II types were obtained from metadata supplied by the sample provider rather than from assay-based typing. The investigation overall reported the following: The amount of clinical and demographic metadata varied by source and participant and was provided uncurated.

On this clone itself: Its recognized antigen is unknown. Per-base quality was not reported, and no clone a single base away is much larger than it.

TCRbeta CDR3 regions were amplified from genomic DNA by means of the immunoSEQ Assay, a bias-controlled multiplex PCR. On the study's bioinformatics: Nucleated cell counts per sample were estimated from amplification of reference gene primers within the assay. To quantify the absolute abundance of each unique TCRbeta CDR3 rearrangement, sequence reads were collapsed and filtered. Productive Simpson clonality was computed per sample as the square root of Simpson's diversity index over productive rearrangements. As stored in TCRdb, this immuneACCESS dataset retains in-frame rearrangements with V and J assigned. A fraction of the clones does not appear; measured against another copy, unresolved V genes explain less than half of the discrepancy, and the remainder lacks a known reason. D and trimming come from the DNA, and the V and J calls and clone size come from that table. In all, the sample holds 150,000 to 200,000 clones, and 90% of those were seen once. The ten most abundant clones make up about a sixth of the sample.

Whole blood was collected in K2EDTA tubes by collaborating institutions according to the institutions' own protocols. For TCRbeta analysis, collaborators shipped samples in one of three forms: frozen whole blood, isolated PBMCs, or DNA extracted from either of those sample types. Sequencing was carried out using peripheral blood. The source of this sequence is a man between 60 and 75 years old with active or convalescent COVID-19.

The CDR3 reads CASSFRDRPEKLFF. The DNA is TGTGCCAGCAGCTTCCGGGACAGGCCCGAAAAACTGTTTTTT. The rearranged chain carries TRBV11-1 and TRBJ1-4, and TRBD1 matches 8 of the central bases. The CDR3 runs 14 residues from the cysteine to the phenylalanine. Just the 42-base CDR3 DNA is kept, in frame starting at base 1. CDR1 and CDR2 are read off the germline V gene (reference sequence) as SGHAT and FQDESV. V lost 3 bases and J lost 8 bases, and the count of bases not matched to a germline gene is 5.